This T cell receptor (beta chain) was observed in a study of blood T cell repertoires in COVID-19. As for the study in general: Whether acute or convalescent, the COVID-19 samples came from the United States, Italy and Spain. T cells, B-cell-depleted T cells, or PBMCs supplied cDNA or gDNA.

The ends were cut back, 3 bases at V and 0 bases at J, with 6 bases in the middle. CDR1 and CDR2 (germline): SGDLS, YYNGEE. The CDR3 covers 14 residues. Per the authors' pipeline: Scientists estimated how many nucleated cells there were by amplifying reference gene primers. Using immunoSEQ multiplex PCR, the repertoire was profiled, and TCRdb retains in-frame clones only, with some absent. Clone size and the V and J calls come from that table; the DNA yielded D and trimming. The sample has 12,000 or so clones; under 95% are singletons. This sequence originates from a man aged 70 or older with active COVID-19. This rearrangement joins TRBV9 to TRBJ1-4, with a tentative D call TRBD1 (6 bases). Sequenced sample: peripheral blood. DNA of the CDR3: TGTGCCAGCAGCGGGACAGCAACTAATGAAAAACTGTTTTTT. Encoded protein: CASSGTATNEKLFF.